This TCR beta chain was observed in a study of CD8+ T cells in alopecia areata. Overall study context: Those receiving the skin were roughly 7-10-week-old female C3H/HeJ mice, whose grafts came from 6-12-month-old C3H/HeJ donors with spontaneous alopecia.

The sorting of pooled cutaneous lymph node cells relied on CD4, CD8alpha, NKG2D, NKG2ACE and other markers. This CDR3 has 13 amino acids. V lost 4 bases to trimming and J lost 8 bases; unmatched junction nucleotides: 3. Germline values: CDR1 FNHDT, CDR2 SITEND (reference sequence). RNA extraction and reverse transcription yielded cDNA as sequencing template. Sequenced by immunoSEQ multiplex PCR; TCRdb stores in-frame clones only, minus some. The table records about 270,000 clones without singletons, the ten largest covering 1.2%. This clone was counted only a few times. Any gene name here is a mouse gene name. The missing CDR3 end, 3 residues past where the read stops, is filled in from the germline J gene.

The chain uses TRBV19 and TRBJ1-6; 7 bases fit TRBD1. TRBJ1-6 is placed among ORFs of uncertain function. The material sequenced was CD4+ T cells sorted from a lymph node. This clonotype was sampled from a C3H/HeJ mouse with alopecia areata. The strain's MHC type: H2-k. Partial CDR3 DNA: TGTGCCAGCAGTCTCACAGGGGATTCGCCC. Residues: CASSLTGDSP. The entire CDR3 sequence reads CASSLTGDSPLYF.